A selection of T cell receptor beta chains follows, all from one sample in a study of regulatory T cells in long-lasting Graves disease. TCRdb fed the multiplex PCR reads into MiXCR, producing one record per CDR3 protein. The sample records some 370,000 distinct CDR3 sequences, 12% being singletons. These data were also reused for a study on T cells in Graves' hyperthyroidism and ophthalmopathy.

Specimen: peripheral blood mononuclear cells (PBMCs), collected at new diagnosis, from a patient treated with antithyroid drugs. Every receptor here comes from a woman aged 18 to 35 with Graves disease. Both conserved end residues are part of each CDR3. The order of the fields is clone size, D gene, V gene, J gene, CDR3 DNA, CDR3 protein. A D gene is named only where the DNA matches it firmly. Clone size is given for some rows only: seen once, a few or many times, or a class if the clone is expanded.

many	TRBD1	TRBV28	TRBJ1-2	TGTGCCAGCAGTCGAAGGGCCCGGGGACAGGCAAGCACAAACTATGGCTACACCTTC	CASSRRARGQASTNYGYTF
many	-	TRBV28	TRBJ1-1	TGTGCCAGTAAGGAGAACACTGAAGCTTTCTTT	CASKENTEAFF
-	-	TRBV6-1	TRBJ1-3	TGTGCCGGCTGGGGTGGAAACACCATATATTTT	CAGWGGNTIYF
many	TRBD2	TRBV12-3/TRBV12-4	TRBJ2-3	TGTGCCAGCACTATACTAGCGGGGGGGCACCCTAGCACAGATACGCAGTATTTT	CASTILAGGHPSTDTQYF
many	-	TRBV19	TRBJ1-1	TGTGCCAGTAGTATAGAAGTGGAGACAGCTCCTTTGGGCACTGAAGCTTTCTTT	CASSIEVETAPLGTEAFF
many	-	TRBV28	TRBJ1-1	TGTGCCAGCGAATTAACCGGGGCGCGCTCTGAAGCTTTCTTT	CASELTGARSEAFF
few	-	TRBV20-1	TRBJ2-7	TGCAGTGGCCTTACTCCCTCCAGGTCCTACGAGCAGTACTTC	CSGLTPSRSYEQYF
many	-	TRBV11-3	TRBJ2-3	TGTGCCAGCGGGACGGGGAGGACAGATACGCAGTATTTT	CASGTGRTDTQYF
many	-	TRBV5-5	TRBJ2-5	TGTGCCAGCAGCTTGGTATCGAGGTCAGGCGGAAGAGAGACCCAGTACTTC	CASSLVSRSGGRETQYF
many	TRBD2	TRBV6-2/TRBV6-3	TRBJ2-1	TGTGCCAGCAGTTACGGACTAGCGGGGCCCATGAGCTCCTACAATGAGCAGTTCTTC	CASSYGLAGPMSSYNEQFF
-	TRBD1	TRBV20-1	TRBJ2-6	TGCAGTGCTAGAGCACCCCGACAGGGGAGAAGCTCTGGGGCCAACGTCCTGACTTTC	CSARAPRQGRSSGANVLTF
many	TRBD2	TRBV7-9	TRBJ2-2	TGTGCCAGCAGCTTCCGACTAGCGGGAGGGCCGACCGGGGAGCTGTTTTTT	CASSFRLAGGPTGELFF
many	-	TRBV27	TRBJ2-7	TGTGCCAGCAGTTTCTACGGTAACGAGCAGTACTTC	CASSFYGNEQYF
many	-	TRBV11-3	TRBJ2-2	TGTGCCAGCAGCTTAGAAGGATGGCAGACCGCGGGGACCGGGGAGCTGTTTTTT	CASSLEGWQTAGTGELFF
many	TRBD1	TRBV12-5	TRBJ1-1	TGTGCTAGTGGCAGGGGACAGGGGGCCCATGAAGCTTTCTTT	CASGRGQGAHEAFF
few	TRBD2	TRBV3-1	TRBJ2-3	TGTGCCAGCAGCCAAGGGTCTAGCGGGAGCCCACGCACGCAGTATTTT	CASSQGSSGSPRTQYF
many	-	TRBV6-1	TRBJ2-4	TGTGCCAGCAGGGAGGGAATGGCCAAAAACATTCAGTACTTC	CASREGMAKNIQYF
few	-	TRBV9	TRBJ1-1	TGTGCCAGCAGCGTAGTAAGTAACACTGAAGCTTTCTTT	CASSVVSNTEAFF
few	TRBD1	TRBV5-1	TRBJ1-4	TGCGCCAGCAGCCCGGGGACAGGGGGAATGGCAACTAATGAAAAACTGTTTTTT	CASSPGTGGMATNEKLFF
many	TRBD2	TRBV20-1	TRBJ2-1	TGCAGTGCGCTCCCATTCAGCGGGAGTCGGGTTGAGCAGTTCTTC	CSALPFSGSRVEQFF
-	-	TRBV18	TRBJ1-6	TGTGCCAGCTCACGCGACAGGTTTTCGAGCTCCTATAATTCACCCCTCCACTTT	CASSRDRFSSSYNSPLHF
many	-	TRBV7-3	TRBJ2-1	TGTGCCAGCAGCCTAATTGGGCAGTCATACTACAATGAGCAGTTCTTC	CASSLIGQSYYNEQFF
many	-	TRBV28	TRBJ2-2	TGTGCCAGCAGTCAACAGGGATTAGGGGAGCTGTTTTTT	CASSQQGLGELFF
many	-	TRBV7-2	TRBJ1-1	TGTGCCAGCAGCGATCTGAGGACTGAAGCTTTCTTT	CASSDLRTEAFF
many	-	TRBV2	TRBJ1-4	TGTGCCAGCAGTGACCTGAGTAATGAAAAACTGTTTTTT	CASSDLSNEKLFF
many	-	TRBV7-9	TRBJ1-1	TGTGCCAGCAGCTTCGAGGCAGGATCGAACACTGAAGCTTTCTTT	CASSFEAGSNTEAFF
many	-	TRBV13	TRBJ1-2	TGTGCCAGCAGCCCAAGGACAAGGGGGAACTATGGCTACACCTTC	CASSPRTRGNYGYTF
many	TRBD2	TRBV7-3	TRBJ2-1	TGTGCCAGCAGCTCAATTCAACTAAGCGGGATCCCCCTCGGACTCTACAATGAGCAGTTCTTC	CASSSIQLSGIPLGLYNEQFF
many	-	TRBV27	TRBJ2-3	TGTGCCAGCAGTTTATCGACCAGCCGGAGCACAGATACGCAGTATTTT	CASSLSTSRSTDTQYF
many	-	TRBV5-6	TRBJ2-1	TGTGCCAGCAGCTTGCTGGTCCCCTACAATGAGCAGTTCTTC	CASSLLVPYNEQFF
many	-	TRBV10-3	TRBJ2-3	TGTGCCATCAGGGGGACAGATACGCAGTATTTT	CAIRGTDTQYF
few	-	TRBV3-1	TRBJ2-2	TGTGCCAGCAGGGAACTAGGAGCGAACACCGGGGAGCTGTTTTTT	CASRELGANTGELFF
many	TRBD1	TRBV6-1	TRBJ1-2	TGTGCCAGTGAACCCGGGACAGGGGACTATGGCTACACCTTC	CASEPGTGDYGYTF
many	TRBD2	TRBV24-1	TRBJ2-1	TGTGCCACCAGTGAGCAACTAGCGGGAACGTACAATGAGCAGTTCTTC	CATSEQLAGTYNEQFF
many	TRBD1	TRBV28	TRBJ2-1	TGTGCCAGCAGTCCTCGGGACAGTCGTTTTTACAATGAGCAGTTCTTC	CASSPRDSRFYNEQFF
many	-	TRBV9	TRBJ2-2	TGTGCCAGCAGCCCCCGGACGAACACCGGGGAGCTGTTTTTT	CASSPRTNTGELFF
few	TRBD1	TRBV3-1	TRBJ1-6	TGTGCCAGCAGCCAAGAAGTGGGTTTGGGACAGGGGAGTTTTTCACCCCTCCACTTT	CASSQEVGLGQGSFSPLHF
few	-	TRBV6-1	TRBJ1-3	TGTGCCAGCAACTGGGAAGGGAGCTCTGGAAACACCATATATTTT	CASNWEGSSGNTIYF
many	TRBD2	TRBV20-1	TRBJ2-1	TGCAGTGCTGGATACCGACTAGCGGGGGGTGAGCAGTTCTTC	CSAGYRLAGGEQFF
-	-	TRBV4-1	TRBJ1-5	TGCGCCAGCAGCCAAGCAGTCACCGGGAACAATCAGCCCCAGCATTTT	CASSQAVTGNNQPQHF
many	TRBD2	TRBV3-1	TRBJ2-3	TGTGCCAGCAGCCACAGCGGGGGTCTTAGCACAGATACGCAGTATTTT	CASSHSGGLSTDTQYF
few	-	TRBV4-1	TRBJ1-2	TGCGCCAGCAGCCAACCCGACGGAAACTATGGCTACACCTTC	CASSQPDGNYGYTF
many	TRBD2	TRBV12-3/TRBV12-4	TRBJ2-7	TGTGCCAGCAGTTTCGTGTTAACCGGGAGGGGGAGAGACGAGCAGTACTTC	CASSFVLTGRGRDEQYF
few	TRBD1	TRBV28	TRBJ2-1	TGTGCCAGCAGTGCCCGGGACAGGGCCTACAATGAGCAGTTCTTC	CASSARDRAYNEQFF
-	-	TRBV4-1	TRBJ1-1	TGCGCCAGCAGCCCGGGACCCCTGAACACTGAAGCTTTCTTT	CASSPGPLNTEAFF
many	-	TRBV14	TRBJ2-1	TGTGCCAGCAGCCAAGATCGGCGGACAGTCCACAATGAGCAGTTCTTC	CASSQDRRTVHNEQFF
-	-	TRBV7-9	TRBJ1-5	TGTGCCAGCAGCCCTTACGGGGGACATCAGCATTTT	CASSPYGGHQHF
many	-	TRBV30	TRBJ1-1	TGTGCCTGGAGTGCCGGCCCTATGGGAGGCACTGAAGCTTTCTTT	CAWSAGPMGGTEAFF
-	-	TRBV28	TRBJ1-6	TGTGCCAGCAGTTTACCGGATGTTTCACCCCTCCACTTT	CASSLPDVSPLHF
many	-	TRBV12-3/TRBV12-4	TRBJ1-1	TGTGCCAGCAAGGGGGGGCCGGGGAACACTGAAGCTTTCTTT	CASKGGPGNTEAFF
-	-	TRBV19	TRBJ2-2	TGTGCCTCTCGGGGTCGGGCGAACACCGGGGAGCTGTTTTTT	CASRGRANTGELFF
many	-	TRBV6-1	TRBJ1-1	TGTGCCAGCAGTGAAGTTGCGGGAACGGGGGGAGCTTTCTTT	CASSEVAGTGGAFF
many	-	TRBV29-1	TRBJ2-2	TGCAGCGTTGAAGCTCAAACCGGACTGGCTGGGGAGCTGTTTTTT	CSVEAQTGLAGELFF
-	TRBD2	TRBV9	TRBJ2-3	TGTGCCAGCAGCGACGCGACTAGCGGGAGAGTGACAGATACGCAGTATTTT	CASSDATSGRVTDTQYF
many	-	TRBV7-2	TRBJ1-1	TGTGCCAGCAGCTTATATGGGGTAGCCACTGAAGCTTTCTTT	CASSLYGVATEAFF
many	TRBD2	TRBV2	TRBJ2-1	TGTGCCAGCAAAAAGGTAGCGGGGTACAATGAGCAGTTCTTC	CASKKVAGYNEQFF
many	TRBD1	TRBV9	TRBJ1-1	TGTGCCAGCAGCCGCACAGGGGAGAACACTGAAGCTTTCTTT	CASSRTGENTEAFF
many	TRBD1	TRBV20-1	TRBJ1-2	TGCAGTGCTAGAGTAAACAGGGGTGGTGACTATGGCTACACCTTC	CSARVNRGGDYGYTF
many	-	TRBV5-1	TRBJ2-1	TGCGCCAGCAGCAGGGGGGGGGGCCCAATTACATACAATGAGCAGTTCTTC	CASSRGGGPITYNEQFF